This TCR beta chain was found in a study of beta chain features in type 1 diabetes. Study-wide results and limits: Whatever favoring of shorter templates PCR might show would apply equally to patients and controls. Significant though moderate, a shortening of TCRB CDR3s appeared in all four CD4+ subsets of Type 1 diabetes patients. The naive, central memory and Treg TCRB repertoires of patients appeared to be more similar to one another than those of healthy donors.

This CDR3 comprises 15 residues. V was cut by 0 bases and J by 9 bases, with 16 bases left in between. The germline V gene encodes CDR1 SGHRS and CDR2 YFSETQ. Cells sorted by CD45RO/CCR7/CD25/CD127/CD95/CD27 comprised CD4+ naive, central memory, regulatory and stem cell-like memory cells. Purity (above 95%) was reached by all sorted populations. Points on this clone: The antigen is undetermined.

Every isolated RNA sample was fully reverse transcribed, so sequencing captured expressed TCRB transcripts. The method was immunoSEQ multiplex PCR; TCRdb's version includes in-frame clones alone and lacks a portion of them. The repertoire consists of 300,000 to 350,000 clones, with roughly 9% occurring once and the leading ten covering 1%. The rearrangement joins TRBV5-1 to TRBJ2-1; TRBD1 might be the D (6 bases). The sequencing sample was made of central memory CD4+ T cells from blood. The receptor's source is a man between 25 and 39 years old with type 1 diabetes. DNA for the CDR3: TGCGCCAGCAGCTTGGCCGGGCAGGGGTGGGGTGAGCAGTTCTTC. Translation: CASSLAGQGWGEQFF.